Listed below are T cell receptor beta chains from one sample, sequenced in a study of T cell responses to AZD1222 COVID-19 vaccine. Here immunoSEQ multiplex PCR was the method, and the copy in TCRdb shows in-frame clones only, minus some. The sample includes about 150,000 clones, 90% of them seen just once. Sequencing used peripheral blood, obtained 28 days after the second AZD1222 dose. Receptors were obtained from an adult who received the AZD1222 COVID-19 vaccine. Each CDR3 is given with its conserved first and last residue. The D gene is left open where the match is weak. Size values are once, few and many counts, or a class for expanded clones, and some rows have none.

CASQKDSGNTIYF | TGCGCCAGCCAAAAGGACTCTGGAAACACCATATATTTT | TRBJ1-3 | 13 | . | TRBV5-1 | .
CAWSRAYNSPLHF | TGTGCCTGGTCGCGGGCATATAATTCACCCCTCCACTTT | TRBJ1-6 | 13 | . | TRBV30 | .
CASGHDSSNNSPLHF | TGTGCCAGCGGACATGATAGCAGTAATAATTCACCCCTCCACTTT | TRBJ1-6 | 15 | . | TRBV28 | .
CASSGRGATSYEQYF | TGTGCCAGTAGTGGCAGGGGGGCAACCTCCTACGAGCAGTACTTC | TRBJ2-7 | 15 | . | TRBV19 | .
CATSDRQGTGELFF | TGTGCCACCAGTGACCGGCAGGGCACCGGGGAGCTGTTTTTT | TRBJ2-2 | 14 | . | TRBV24-1 | .
CASRKGSQSNQPQHF | TGTGCCAGCAGGAAGGGCAGCCAGAGCAATCAGCCCCAGCATTTT | TRBJ1-5 | 15 | once | TRBV6-5 | .
CASSWGVEGIYTF | TGTGCCAGCAGTTGGGGGGTGGAAGGCATCTACACCTTC | TRBJ1-2 | 13 | . | TRBV6-5 | .
CASSVRGSTNTEAFF | TGTGCCAGCAGTGTCAGGGGCAGTACGAACACTGAAGCTTTCTTT | TRBJ1-1 | 15 | . | TRBV2 | .
CASSWTGRGLYGYTF | TGTGCCAGCAGCTGGACGGGCAGGGGACTTTATGGCTACACCTTC | TRBJ1-2 | 15 | . | TRBV7-9 | .
CASSVGQEDPYGYTF | TGTGCCAGCAGCGTAGGACAGGAAGACCCCTATGGCTACACCTTC | TRBJ1-2 | 15 | . | TRBV9 | .
CATSDLKPEYNEQFF | TGTGCCACCAGTGATTTGAAGCCGGAATACAATGAGCAGTTCTTC | TRBJ2-1 | 15 | . | TRBV24-1 | .
CASSRDISNQPQHF | TGTGCCAGCAGCCGTGACATTAGCAATCAGCCCCAGCATTTT | TRBJ1-5 | 14 | many | TRBV7-9 | .
CAWRVLGGSYNEQFF | TGTGCCTGGAGGGTCCTAGGGGGGAGCTACAATGAGCAGTTCTTC | TRBJ2-1 | 15 | . | TRBV30 | .
CASSIVPLGQPQHF | TGTGCCAGTAGTATAGTCCCTTTAGGGCAGCCCCAGCATTTT | TRBJ1-5 | 14 | . | TRBV19 | .
CASSDPGTEEHGYTF | TGTGCCAGCAGCGACCCCGGGACAGAGGAGCATGGCTACACCTTC | TRBJ1-2 | 15 | . | TRBV9 | TRBD1
CASSLRGGGTDTQYF | TGTGCCAGCAGCTTACGGGGGGGAGGGACAGATACGCAGTATTTT | TRBJ2-3 | 15 | . | TRBV7-2 | TRBD2
CAWSLRVNEKLFF | TGTGCCTGGAGTCTCCGCGTGAATGAAAAACTGTTTTTT | TRBJ1-4 | 13 | . | TRBV30 | .
CATGKGLSNEKLFF | TGTGCCACTGGCAAGGGTTTATCTAATGAAAAACTGTTTTTT | TRBJ1-4 | 14 | . | TRBV2 | .
CASSITNAAINEQFF | TGTGCCAGCAGCATAACAAATGCGGCTATCAATGAGCAGTTCTTC | TRBJ2-1 | 15 | . | TRBV11-3 | .
CASSSQRGAEQYF | TGTGCCAGCAGCTCCCAAAGGGGCGCCGAGCAGTACTTC | TRBJ2-7 | 13 | . | TRBV7-9 | .
CASSPVGRGNQPQHF | TGTGCCAGCAGCCCGGTCGGCAGGGGCAATCAGCCCCAGCATTTT | TRBJ1-5 | 15 | . | TRBV27 | .
CTSSATSGGGERETQYF | TGCACCAGCAGCGCCACATCGGGGGGAGGAGAAAGGGAGACCCAGTACTTC | TRBJ2-5 | 17 | . | TRBV1 | .
CASSQVGGTKNIQYF | TGTGCCAGCAGCCAAGTGGGGGGAACCAAAAACATTCAGTACTTC | TRBJ2-4 | 15 | . | TRBV3-1/TRBV3-2 | .
CASSSGAAGNTIYF | TGCGCCAGCAGCTCTGGGGCCGCTGGAAACACCATATATTTT | TRBJ1-3 | 14 | few | TRBV5-1 | .